The 10 T cell receptor beta chains listed next were all sequenced from one sample in a study of T cells in Graves' hyperthyroidism and ophthalmopathy. Template material for amplifying TCR beta CDR3 regions consisted of RNA transcripts. The TCR CDR3 was amplified in a first-round RT-PCR using the HTBI primer set. TCRdb itself ran the multiplex PCR reads through MiXCR, one entry per CDR3 protein. The table has fewer than 350,000 distinct CDR3 sequences, around 23% seen once; the top ten hold over 40%. The sequenced sample consisted of blood. Receptors were obtained from a woman in her forties or fifties with Graves' hyperthyroidism.

This clonotype was detected many times. The rearrangement joins TRBV20-1 to TRBJ2-5; D unclear. The CDR3 runs to 12 residues. V lost 5 bases, J lost 2 bases, and 9 bases lay in between. Germline lookup yields CDR1 DFQATT and CDR2 SNEGSKA (reference sequence). CDR3 sequence (DNA): TGCAGTGCTCGTCACTCGCAAGAGACCCAGTACTTC. It specifies CSARHSQETQYF.

This clonotype was detected many times. This rearrangement joins TRBV2 to TRBJ1-5; tentatively, D is TRBD1 (5 bases). Between the trimmed V and J ends, which lost 5 bases and 0 bases, there was a span of 8 bases. This CDR3 contains 14 residues. Germline V CDR1 and CDR2: SNHLY, FYNNEI. CDR3 DNA sequence: TGTGCCAGCAGTACAGGTTATAGCAATCAGCCCCAGCATTTT. Protein product: CASSTGYSNQPQHF.

This clonotype was seen only a few times. The genes are TRBV3-1 and TRBJ2-3; 14 nucleotides align to TRBD2. CDR1 LGHDT and CDR2 YNNKEL come from the germline V gene (reference sequence). This CDR3 is built from 13 residues. V gave up 8 bases and J gave up 10 bases; unmatched junction bases: 5. CDR3 in DNA: TGTGCCAGCGGGGGACTAGCGGGAGACTCGCAGTATTTT. Its protein product is CASGGLAGDSQYF.

This clonotype was counted many times. J is TRBJ2-7 and V is TRBV7-2; D might be TRBD1 (5 bases). Trimming took 1 base from V and 7 from J, leaving 11 bases between them. The CDR3 is 13 residues long. Germline V CDR1 and CDR2: SGHTA, FQGNSA. CDR3 amino acids: CASSLVAREEQYF. CDR3 nucleotide sequence: TGTGCCAGCAGCTTAGTCGCCAGGGAAGAGCAGTACTTC.

This clonotype was picked up many times. The genes are TRBV28 and TRBJ2-3; D not certain. The germline V gene encodes CDR1 MDHEN and CDR2 SYDVKM. The V end was cut by 3 bases, the J end by 6 bases, with 4 bases between. This CDR3 comprises 11 residues. CDR3 residues: CASSFLDTQYF. For the CDR3, the DNA is TGTGCCAGCAGTTTTTTGGATACGCAGTATTTT.

This clonotype has at least ten counts. The CDR3 here is CASSSTGGRYNEQFF. The CDR3 nucleotides are TGTGCCAGCAGCTCCACAGGGGGCCGTTACAATGAGCAGTTCTTC. The rearrangement joins TRBV7-2 to TRBJ2-1, with 9 bases identical to TRBD1. Germline CDR1 is SGHTA and CDR2 is FQGNSA. Trimming at V came to 4 bases and at J to 4 bases, leaving 5 bases not matched to a gene. This CDR3 comprises 15 residues.

In this sample, this clonotype turned up many times. The chain combines TRBV11-2 with TRBJ2-2; 7 nucleotides align to TRBD2. The CDR3 runs 18 residues. V trimming: 2 bases; J trimming: 2 bases; junction bases outside the gene matches: 11. Germline CDR1 SGHAT, CDR2 FQNNGV. The CDR3 nucleotides are TGTGCCAGCAGCTTATCGTGGGCGGGAGCCACTAACACCGGGGAGCTGTTTTTT. Its translation: CASSLSWAGATNTGELFF.

This clonotype has ten or more counts. This chain joins TRBV9 and TRBJ2-5; D is ambiguous. Germline loops: CDR1 SGDLS, CDR2 YYNGEE. This CDR3 has 13 amino acids. V was trimmed by 2 bases and J by 2 bases, leaving 7 bases between them. CDR3 nucleotides: TGTGCCAGCAGCGTTAATACTCAAGAGACCCAGTACTTC. Translation: CASSVNTQETQYF.

This clonotype appeared a few times. The chain employs TRBV4-2 and TRBJ2-4; tentative D call: TRBD2 (5 bases). Germline CDR1 reads LGHNA; CDR2 reads YNFKEQ. V lost 0 bases and J 5 bases, leaving 11 bases between the germline ends. The CDR3 sequence is 15 residues long. This chain's CDR3 is CASSQDRGKQNIQYF. CDR3 in DNA: TGTGCCAGCAGCCAAGATCGAGGGAAGCAAAACATTCAGTACTTC.

Regarding this clonotype: The junction shows a germline mismatch at one end, possibly a read error. This chain connects TRBV3-1 to TRBJ2-6; D remains ambiguous. Per the germline V gene, CDR1 is LGHDT and CDR2 is YNNKEL (reference sequence). This CDR3 has 16 amino acids. As DNA, the CDR3 is TGTGCCAGCGGCCAAATTTTCAGCTCTGGGGCCAACGTCCTGACTTTC. Its translation: CASGQIFSSGANVLTF.